This T cell receptor (beta chain) was sequenced in a study of T-cell memory formation after mild COVID-19. The wider study: Largely donor-specific TCR clusters were found.

Study-wide results and caveats: CD4+ contracting clones lay mainly in CM and EM, CD8+ ones in EMRA. SARS-CoV-2 specificity was not confirmed for second-wave clones peaking on day 37. The appearance of some responding clones in pre-infection memory suggested that cross-reactive memory joined.

The CDR3 totals 15 residues. Per the germline V gene, CDR1 is SGHRS and CDR2 is YFSETQ. V was trimmed by 0 bases and J by 1 base, leaving 10 bases between them. TCRdb independently ran MiXCR on the 5' RACE reads; one entry per CDR3 protein. The sample contains 120,000 to 150,000 distinct CDR3 sequences, 15% to 20% of which appear only once. As regards this clonotype: Its target is not known.

The receptor was derived from an adult woman who had mild COVID-19 (a few samples of this study predate the infection). Cell type and time point are not known. Sequencing input: PBMCs or a T cell subset sorted from them (not recorded which). The J gene is TRBJ1-1, the V gene TRBV5-1; weak D call: TRBD1 (5 bases). This CDR3 is CASSLVAGTNTEAFF. In DNA, the CDR3 is TGCGCCAGCAGCTTGGTTGCAGGGACGAACACTGAAGCTTTCTTT.